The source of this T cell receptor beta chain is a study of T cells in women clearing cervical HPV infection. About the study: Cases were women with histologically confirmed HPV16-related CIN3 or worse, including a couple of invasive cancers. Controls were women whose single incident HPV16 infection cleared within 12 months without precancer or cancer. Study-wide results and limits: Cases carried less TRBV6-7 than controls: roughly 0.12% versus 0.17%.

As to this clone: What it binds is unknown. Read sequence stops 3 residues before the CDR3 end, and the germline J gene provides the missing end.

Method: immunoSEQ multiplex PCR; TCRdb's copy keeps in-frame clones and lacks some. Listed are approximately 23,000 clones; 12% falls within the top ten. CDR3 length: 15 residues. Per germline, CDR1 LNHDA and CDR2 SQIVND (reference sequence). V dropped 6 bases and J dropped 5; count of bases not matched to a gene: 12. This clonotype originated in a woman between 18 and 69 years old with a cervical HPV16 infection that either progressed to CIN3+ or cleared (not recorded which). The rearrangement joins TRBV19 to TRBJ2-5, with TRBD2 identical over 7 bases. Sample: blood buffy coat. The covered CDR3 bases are TGTGCCAGTAGGGTAAGCAGCGGGACCTACGAGACC. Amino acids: CASRVSSGTYET. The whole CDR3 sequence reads CASRVSSGTYETQYF.